Below, 22 T cell receptor beta chains from the same sample are listed, as sequenced in a study of control samples from healthy donors and cancer patients. Assay: immunoSEQ multiplex PCR; the TCRdb copy retains only in-frame clones and omits some. The sample yields 130,000 or so clones, around 87% seen once. Source material: blood. The receptors come from a man aged 55 to 70 in good health.

Here the CDR3 reads CASSQFPYEQYF. Written as DNA, the CDR3 is TGCGCCAGCAGTCAATTTCCCTACGAGCAGTACTTC. The rearrangement links TRBV23-1 to TRBJ2-7; D is unresolved. TRBV23-1 is an ORF, with its function uncertain. Trimming pared 1 base from V and 2 bases from J, leaving 3 bases between. This CDR3 has 12 residues.

The CDR3 protein is CAWSATSGGQPQHF. The CDR3 DNA is TGTGCCTGGAGTGCAACCTCAGGGGGTCAGCCCCAGCATTTT. The chain uses TRBV30 and TRBJ1-5; TRBD1 matches at 7 bases. From germline, CDR1 is GTSNPN and CDR2 SVGIG (reference sequence). This CDR3 has 14 residues. The trim removed 1 base at V and 6 bases at J, leaving 6 bases unmatched.

Points on this clone: Additional DNA sequences in this sample encode the identical CDR3. The CDR3 bases are TGTGCCAGCAGCTTCCCGGGAGCTGGAAACACCATATATTTT. Residues: CASSFPGAGNTIYF. The chain carries TRBV5-6 and TRBJ1-3, with D unresolved. The CDR3 consists of 14 residues. V gave up 2 bases and J gave up 2 bases, with 8 bases separating them. CDR1 and CDR2 (germline): SGHDT, YYEEEE.

This clone came up once. The chain employs TRBV7-8 and TRBJ1-1; TRBD1 might be the D (5 bases). Germline V gene sequence: CDR1 SGHVS, CDR2 FQNEAQ. V lost 1 base, J lost 3 bases, and 15 bases lay in between. The CDR3 loop spans 16 amino acids. CDR3 region: CASSLGVRGSYTEAFF. As DNA, the CDR3 is TGTGCCAGCAGCTTAGGGGTTAGGGGATCGTACACTGAAGCTTTCTTT.

This chain links TRBV4-2 with TRBJ1-5; no definite D call. The CDR3 loop spans 15 amino acids. V lost 0 bases, J lost 0 bases, and 6 bases lay in between. Germline V gene sequence: CDR1 LGHNA, CDR2 YNFKEQ. For the CDR3, the DNA is TGTGCCAGCAGCCAAGAGCGGGATAGCAATCAGCCCCAGCATTTT. Amino acids: CASSQERDSNQPQHF.

The chain couples TRBV30 to TRBJ1-6, with 10 nucleotides matching TRBD1. Germline trimming cut 2 bases from V and 8 bases from J; bases unmatched to any gene: 3. Germline lookup yields CDR1 GTSNPN and CDR2 SVGIG (reference sequence). The CDR3 runs to 14 residues. The CDR3 DNA reads TGTGCCTGGAGTAAGGGGACAGGGGATTCACCCCTCCACTTT. Protein sequence: CAWSKGTGDSPLHF.

The chain employs TRBV7-9 and TRBJ1-2; TRBD1 is a possible D gene (6 bases). Trimming pared 5 bases from V and 7 bases from J, leaving 14 bases between. CDR1 and CDR2 from the germline V gene are SEHNR and FQNEAQ (reference sequence). The CDR3 totals 13 residues. DNA of the CDR3: TGTGCCAGCAGCCCATCGGGGGCAGGTGGCTACACCTTC. Encoded protein: CASSPSGAGGYTF. The complete variable domain, with remaining parts taken from reference TRBV7-9 and TRBJ1-2, reads DTGVSQNPRHKITKRGQNVTFRCDPISEHNRLYWYRQTLGQGPEFLTYFQNEAQLEKSRLLSDRFSAERPKGSFSTLEIQRTEQGDSAMYLCASSPSGAGGYTFGSGTRLTVV.

The chain has TRBV14 and TRBJ1-2; D call uncertain. The CDR3 is 15 amino acids. Germline lookup yields CDR1 SGHDN and CDR2 FVKESK. Trimming left V 0 bases short and J 0 bases short, with 8 bases between. The CDR3 loop is CASSQDQNANYGYTF. In nucleotides, the CDR3 is TGTGCCAGCAGCCAAGATCAAAACGCTAACTATGGCTACACCTTC.

This clone came up once. The CDR3 here is CASSLGTGGFYNSPLHF. The CDR3 nucleotides read TGTGCCAGCAGCCTCGGGACAGGGGGCTTCTATAATTCACCCCTCCACTTT. This chain uses TRBV5-8 with TRBJ1-6; 12 positions agree with TRBD1. Trimming cost V 4 bases and J 3 bases; bases outside gene matches: 5. This CDR3 is built from 17 residues. Looked up from germline, CDR1 is SGHTS and CDR2 is YDEGEE.

The chain carries TRBV7-2 and TRBJ2-3; no clear D. Trimming left V 1 base short and J 5 bases short, with 16 bases between. Germline loops: CDR1 SGHTA, CDR2 FQGNSA. CDR3 length: 16 residues. The CDR3 bases are TGTGCCAGCAGCTTAGACCAGGCGGTGGTGGGAGATACGCAGTATTTT. Protein product: CASSLDQAVVGDTQYF. The whole variable domain, remainder taken from reference TRBV7-2 and TRBJ2-3, is GAGVSQSPSNKVTEKGKDVELRCDPISGHTALYWYRQSLGQGLEFLIYFQGNSAPDKSGLPSDRFSAERTGGSVSTLTIQRTQQEDSAVYLCASSLDQAVVGDTQYFGPGTRLTVL.

The chain combines TRBV19 with TRBJ2-2; D possibly matches TRBD1 or TRBD2 (5 bases each). There are 15 residues in the CDR3. Germline CDR1 LNHDA, CDR2 SQIVND (reference sequence). Trimming pared 4 bases from V and 4 bases from J, leaving 13 bases between. The DNA of the CDR3 is TGTGCCAGTAGTAGGGGGAGCGTGCCCACCGGGGAGCTGTTTTTT. It codes for CASSRGSVPTGELFF.

The rearrangement uses TRBV4-3 and TRBJ2-5; maybe TRBD1 (5 bases). CDR1 and CDR2 (germline): LGHNA, YSLEER. Trimming cost V 0 bases and J 5 bases, with 13 bases left between them. This CDR3 spans 15 amino acids. The CDR3, as DNA: TGCGCCAGCAGCCAAGATCATGGGGCGTCGGAGACCCAGTACTTC. Encoded protein: CASSQDHGASETQYF.

The rearrangement links TRBV6-6 to TRBJ2-7; D is uncertain. Germline loops: CDR1 MNHNY, CDR2 SVGAGI (reference sequence). The CDR3 is made up of 13 amino acids. V lost 2 bases to trimming and J lost 0 bases, with 5 bases between them. CDR3 DNA sequence: TGTGCCAGCAGTTACGCTAGCTCCTACGAGCAGTACTTC. Translating it yields CASSYASSYEQYF.

The V and J genes are TRBV19 and TRBJ1-3; the match to TRBD1 covers 8 bases. Germline values: CDR1 LNHDA, CDR2 SQIVND (reference sequence). Germline trimming cut 3 bases from V and 4 bases from J; bases unmatched to any gene: 5. This CDR3 has 15 amino acids. The DNA for the CDR3 is TGTGCCAGTAGTATCCCGGGACAGGTCGGAAACACCATATATTTT. Residues: CASSIPGQVGNTIYF.

The rearrangement uses TRBV5-1 and TRBJ2-3; TRBD2 matches 8 bases. Looked up from germline, CDR1 is SGHRS and CDR2 is YFSETQ. This CDR3 has 13 amino acids. V was pared by 4 bases and J by 3 bases, with 1 base of the junction left unmatched. The CDR3 DNA is TGCGCCAGCAGCCCGGGGGGGACAGATACGCAGTATTTT. Protein sequence: CASSPGGTDTQYF.

The chain joins TRBV7-2 to TRBJ2-1, with 13 bases fitting TRBD2. This CDR3 has 14 residues. Looked up from germline, CDR1 is SGHTA and CDR2 is FQGNSA. Unmatched junction bases numbered 9, after V lost 5 bases and J lost 14 bases. The CDR3 DNA reads TGTGCCAGCAGCCGTTCGGGACTAGCGGGGAGGGAGTTCTTC. Its translation is CASSRSGLAGREFF.

This clone was observed once. The chain is built from TRBV4-3 and TRBJ2-2; possible D gene TRBD1, 6 bases. The V gene lost 3 bases and the J gene lost 3 bases, with 8 bases spanning the gap. The CDR3 sequence is 14 residues long. Germline-derived CDR1 and CDR2 are LGHNA and YSLEER. The CDR3 loop is CASSHRTDTGELFF. CDR3 nucleotide sequence: TGCGCCAGCAGCCACCGGACAGACACCGGGGAGCTGTTTTTT.

The rearrangement uses TRBV19 and TRBJ1-2, with D hard to call. CDR1 is LNHDA and CDR2 is SQIVND in the germline V gene (reference sequence). The V and J ends lost 3 bases and 3 bases respectively, with 17 bases between them. There are 16 residues in the CDR3. This CDR3 is CASSIMRSMADYGYTF. CDR3 in DNA: TGTGCCAGTAGTATTATGCGATCTATGGCGGACTATGGCTACACCTTC.

The table lists this clone with a few counts. The V and J genes are TRBV6-5 and TRBJ1-1, with D unresolved. This CDR3 is built from 15 residues. Trimming stripped 0 bases from V and 1 base from J, with 9 bases between. Looked up from germline, CDR1 is MNHEY and CDR2 is SVGAGI. CDR3 DNA: TGTGCCAGCAGTTACTCAAGCCGGGGGAACACTGAAGCTTTCTTT. This sequence encodes CASSYSSRGNTEAFF.

This sequence joins TRBV18 and TRBJ2-6; no firm D call. The CDR3 is 14 amino acids. Trimming pared 5 bases from V and 0 bases from J, leaving 5 bases between. Germline CDR1 is KGHSH and CDR2 is LQKENI. The CDR3 coding sequence is TGTGCCAGCTCAGAAATCTCTGGGGCCAACGTCCTGACTTTC. Encoded protein: CASSEISGANVLTF.

The chain combines TRBV7-2 with TRBJ2-7; perhaps TRBD2 as D (6 bases). The germline V and J ends were trimmed by 4 bases and 7 bases, with 11 bases remaining between them. The CDR3 has 12 residues. Germline loops: CDR1 SGHTA, CDR2 FQGNSA. As DNA, the CDR3 is TGTGCCAGCAGCTCCTACGGGGGAGAGCAGTACTTC. This translates into CASSSYGGEQYF.

The chain carries TRBV28 and TRBJ2-5; 8 bases are a match to TRBD1. CDR1 is MDHEN and CDR2 is SYDVKM in the germline V gene. Losses at the gene ends were 3 bases for V and 5 bases for J; bases not matched to a gene: 8. The CDR3 spans 15 residues. This CDR3 is CASSFGQGGLETQYF. CDR3 nucleotide sequence: TGTGCCAGCAGTTTCGGACAGGGTGGGTTGGAGACCCAGTACTTC. The variable domain in full, completed from reference TRBV28 and TRBJ2-5, reads DVKVTQSSRYLVKRTGEKVFLECVQDMDHENMFWYRQDPGLGLRLIYFSYDVKMKEKGDIPEGYSVSREKKERFSLILESASTNQTSMYLCASSFGQGGLETQYFGPGTRLLVL.